This TCR beta chain emerged from a study of blood T cell repertoires in COVID-19. Looked up from germline, CDR1 is SGHDT and CDR2 is YYEEEE. V shed 4 bases and J shed 3 bases, with 16 bases lying between them. The CDR3 covers 15 residues. This clone occurred a few times. Profiled with immunoSEQ multiplex PCR; TCRdb holds only in-frame clones, not every one. Of about 120,000 clones in the sample, about 84% were seen once. This sequence originates from a man aged 50 to 59 with acute or convalescent COVID-19. Sequencing was performed on peripheral blood. The J gene is TRBJ1-1, the V gene TRBV5-6; D is possibly TRBD1 (5 bases). For the CDR3, the DNA is TGTGCCAGCAGCCCTCCCCAGGGATGGGACACTGAAGCTTTCTTT. Translated: CASSPPQGWDTEAFF.